This T cell receptor (beta chain) was identified in a study of blood T cell repertoires in COVID-19. Participant reports of clinical history set cohort assignment. TCRdb keeps only in-frame clones here, not all; method: immunoSEQ multiplex PCR. The sample holds under 200,000 clones, less than 90% seen once. Between the trimmed V and J ends, which lost 6 bases and 1 base, there was a span of 9 bases. The CDR3 runs to 14 residues. Germline values: CDR1 LNHDA, CDR2 SQIVND (reference sequence). The V gene is TRBV19, the J gene TRBJ2-2; no clear D. The source is a woman in her forties or fifties who had recovered from COVID-19. The sequencing input was PBMCs or T cells enriched from blood (not recorded which). The DNA for the CDR3 is TGTGCCAGTAGCATCCTAGAGAACACCGGGGAGCTGTTTTTT. It yields the protein CASSILENTGELFF.